These 30 T cell receptor beta chains were all obtained from the same sample, sequenced in a study of blood T cell repertoires in COVID-19. The assay was immunoSEQ multiplex PCR, and TCRdb's table has in-frame clones only and misses some. The data contain hundreds of thousands of clones, about 91% of them seen just once; the ten biggest clones take up 0.95% to 1.5%. The sample taken for sequencing was PBMCs or T cells enriched from blood (not recorded which). These receptors were taken from a woman in her forties with acute COVID-19.

The V and J genes are TRBV10-1 and TRBJ2-1; D unclear. This CDR3 spans 14 amino acids. Germline CDR1 WNHNN, CDR2 SYGVQD (reference sequence). V was cut by 2 bases and J by 2 bases, with 7 bases left in between. CDR3 residues: CASSEAEPYNEQFF. Written as DNA, the CDR3 is TGCGCCAGCAGTGAGGCGGAGCCCTACAATGAGCAGTTCTTC.

This rearrangement joins TRBV14 to TRBJ1-1, with D unclear. This CDR3 is 13 amino acids long. CDR1 is SGHDN and CDR2 is FVKESK in the germline V gene. V was clipped by 5 bases and J by 0 bases, with 7 bases between them. Written as DNA, the CDR3 is TGTGCCAGCAGCGTACAAGTGAACACTGAAGCTTTCTTT. It specifies CASSVQVNTEAFF.

The V call is TRBV19, the J call TRBJ1-4, with D possibly TRBD1 on 6 matching bases. V was shortened by 5 bases and J by 7 bases, with 14 bases between the two germline ends. CDR1 is LNHDA, CDR2 SQIVND, per germline (reference sequence). The CDR3 is 14 amino acids. The DNA of the CDR3 is TGTGCCAGTAGTCGGTGGCAGGGGCGTGAAAAACTGTTTTTT. Its protein product is CASSRWQGREKLFF.

V usage is TRBV7-8 and J usage is TRBJ1-2, with D unclear. Trimming removed 3 bases at V and 0 bases at J, with 11 bases between. Germline CDR1 is SGHVS and CDR2 is FQNEAQ. The CDR3 has 15 amino acids. The CDR3 region is CASSFGVAANYGYTF. In nucleotides, the CDR3 is TGTGCCAGCAGCTTTGGTGTGGCGGCTAACTATGGCTACACCTTC.

The chain combines TRBV28 with TRBJ1-2; D might be TRBD1 (5 bases). The V gene's germline CDR1 is MDHEN and CDR2 SYDVKM. With 2 bases removed from V and 6 bases from J, the gap between germline ends came to 16 bases. The CDR3 runs 15 residues. The chain's CDR3 is CASSLTVQGEDGYTF. The CDR3 nucleotides read TGTGCCAGCAGTTTAACGGTCCAGGGCGAGGATGGCTACACCTTC.

CDR3 loop: CASSVGQGTIGNTIYF. The CDR3 DNA reads TGTGCCAGTAGTGTCGGACAGGGAACAATTGGAAACACCATATATTTT. The chain links TRBV19 to TRBJ1-3, with TRBD1 identical over 8 bases. From germline, CDR1 is LNHDA and CDR2 SQIVND (reference sequence). J gave up 3 bases and V 5 bases, and 9 bases lay outside the gene matches. The CDR3 is made up of 16 amino acids. The full variable domain, with the rest looked up from reference TRBV19 and TRBJ1-3, is DGGITQSPKYLFRKEGQNVTLSCEQNLNHDAMYWYRQDPGQGLRLIYYSQIVNDFQKGDIAEGYSVSREKKESFPLTVTSAQKNPTAFYLCASSVGQGTIGNTIYFGEGSWLTVV.

V gene TRBV7-2 combines with J gene TRBJ1-5; D unresolved. The germline V and J ends were trimmed by 5 bases and 3 bases, with 14 bases remaining between them. The CDR3 has 15 amino acids. Per germline, CDR1 SGHTA and CDR2 FQGNSA. In nucleotides, the CDR3 is TGTGCCAGCAGCAAGTCCAGGTTTAACAATCAGCCCCAGCATTTT. Translating gives CASSKSRFNNQPQHF.

This clone was recorded once. The V and J genes are TRBV7-3 and TRBJ2-7, with a possible D match to TRBD1 (5 bases). The CDR3 totals 14 residues. Germline V gene data show CDR1 as SGHTA and CDR2 as FQGTGA. With 3 bases removed from V and 4 bases from J, the gap between germline ends came to 13 bases. CDR3 sequence (DNA): TGTGCCAGCAGCTTCTCCTCAGGGCCATACGAGCAGTACTTC. This codes for CASSFSSGPYEQYF.

The chain has TRBV10-3 and TRBJ2-3; 8 positions agree with TRBD1. This CDR3 comprises 13 residues. The germline V gene encodes CDR1 ENHRY and CDR2 SYGVKD. V shed 2 bases, J shed 6 bases, and the junction held 1 base outside the gene matches. The CDR3 DNA is TGTGCCATCAGTGAGCAGGGGGCGGATACGCAGTATTTT. It codes for CAISEQGADTQYF.

The chain couples TRBV28 to TRBJ2-7, with 9 nucleotides matching TRBD1. This CDR3 spans 14 amino acids. The V gene's germline CDR1 is MDHEN and CDR2 SYDVKM. J lost 6 bases, V lost 5 bases, and 8 bases had no gene match. The CDR3 coding sequence is TGTGCCAGCAGTAAACAGGGGGCGCAGATCGAGCAGTACTTC. It encodes CASSKQGAQIEQYF.

This sequence joins TRBV9 and TRBJ1-4; maybe TRBD1 (6 bases). Trimming removed 1 base at V and 7 bases at J, with 11 bases between. CDR1 and CDR2 (germline): SGDLS, YYNGEE. This CDR3 spans 14 amino acids. CDR3 nucleotide sequence: TGTGCCAGCAGCGTAAGGGGGAGGGGTGAAAAACTGTTTTTT. Protein product: CASSVRGRGEKLFF.

The chain couples TRBV18 to TRBJ1-5; the D is unclear. CDR1 and CDR2 (germline): KGHSH, LQKENI. Trimming removed 3 bases at V and 3 bases at J, with 18 bases between. There are 17 residues in the CDR3. CDR3 nucleotides: TGTGCCAGCTCACCCCCTAGCTACGGACTACCCAATCAGCCCCAGCATTTT. Residues: CASSPPSYGLPNQPQHF.

This chain joins TRBV12-3 or TRBV12-4 and TRBJ1-3; D call uncertain. The CDR3 is made up of 13 amino acids. Between the trimmed V and J ends, which lost 3 bases and 9 bases, there was a span of 12 bases. CDR3 sequence: CASSFCTTCTIYF. CDR3 nucleotides: TGTGCCAGCAGTTTCTGTACAACGTGCACCATATATTTT.

This rearrangement joins TRBV27 to TRBJ1-2; 7 bases fit TRBD1. V dropped 4 bases and J dropped 3; count of bases not matched to a gene: 17. The length of the CDR3 is 18 residues. Germline lookup yields CDR1 MNHEY and CDR2 SMNVEV (reference sequence). CDR3: CASSSAAPATGAHYGYTF. For the CDR3, the DNA is TGTGCCAGCAGTTCAGCCGCCCCCGCCACAGGGGCACACTATGGCTACACCTTC.

The chain employs TRBV28 and TRBJ2-3, with 8 bases matching TRBD2. Germline CDR1 reads MDHEN; CDR2 reads SYDVKM. This CDR3 is 14 amino acids long. Germline trimming cut 6 bases from V and 4 bases from J; bases unmatched to any gene: 6. CDR3 bases: TGTGCCAGCAGGGCGACTAGCGTTTCAGATACGCAGTATTTT. Residues: CASRATSVSDTQYF.

The J gene is TRBJ2-1, the V gene TRBV28; D is uncertain. V lost 8 bases and J 0 bases, leaving 8 bases between the germline ends. This CDR3 has 13 residues. Germline V gene sequence: CDR1 MDHEN, CDR2 SYDVKM. CDR3 region: CASWRNSYNEQFF. In DNA, the CDR3 is TGTGCCAGCTGGCGGAACTCCTACAATGAGCAGTTCTTC.

V usage is TRBV21-1 and J usage is TRBJ2-1; the table names TRBD2, a call not compared with the DNA. TRBV21-1 is a pseudogene. The CDR3 covers 21 residues. The chain's CDR3 is CASSKDSPGLAGGARLDEQFF. The CDR3 DNA reads TGTGCCAGCAGCAAAGACTCCCCGGGACTAGCGGGAGGGGCAAGGTTGGATGAGCAGTTCTTC.

The rearrangement uses TRBV24-1 and TRBJ2-3; 9 nucleotides agree with TRBD2. The germline V gene has CDR1 KGHDR and CDR2 SFDVKD. There are 16 residues in the CDR3. After removal of 9 bases from V and 6 bases from J, the junction contained 15 bases not matched to a gene. CDR3 protein: CATAGTSQSGGDTQYF. The CDR3 nucleotides are TGTGCCACCGCCGGGACTAGCCAAAGCGGGGGGGATACGCAGTATTTT.

V gene TRBV27 combines with J gene TRBJ1-5, with D unresolved. The germline V gene encodes CDR1 MNHEY and CDR2 SMNVEV (reference sequence). The ends were cut back, 10 bases at V and 0 bases at J, with 10 bases in the middle. The CDR3 is made up of 13 amino acids. This CDR3 is CANRFLSNQPQHF. CDR3 DNA sequence: TGTGCCAACAGATTCCTTAGCAATCAGCCCCAGCATTTT.

V and J are TRBV7-3 and TRBJ1-1; 12 bases are shared with TRBD1. Germline CDR1 is SGHTA and CDR2 is FQGTGA. After removal of 6 bases from V and 3 bases from J, the junction contained 14 bases not matched to a gene. This CDR3 region has 18 residues. In nucleotides, the CDR3 is TGTGCCAGCAGGCAATTCCCGGGACAGGGGGCAGGGTACACTGAAGCTTTCTTT. Protein product: CASRQFPGQGAGYTEAFF.

CDR3 amino acids: CASSLRWAGNSPLHF. In DNA form, the CDR3 reads TGTGCCAGCAGCTTACGTTGGGCAGGGAATTCACCCCTCCACTTT. The genes are TRBV11-3 and TRBJ1-6; D might be TRBD1 (5 bases). Trimming left V 2 bases short and J 7 bases short, with 12 bases between. Germline CDR1 is SGHNT and CDR2 is YENEEA. This CDR3 has 15 residues.

This rearrangement joins TRBV5-4 to TRBJ2-3; TRBD2 is a possible D gene (5 bases). This CDR3 contains 17 residues. Trimming cost V 3 bases and J 0 bases, with 17 bases left between them. Germline CDR1 is SGHNT and CDR2 is YYREEE (reference sequence). CDR3 nucleotide sequence: TGTGCCAGCAGCTCCCCCCGTGGGAGAAACAGCACAGATACGCAGTATTTT. Protein product: CASSSPRGRNSTDTQYF.

The chain carries TRBV3-1 (or the pseudogene TRBV3-2) and TRBJ1-1; D unresolved. CDR1 and CDR2 (germline): LGHDT, YNNKEL (reference sequence). The CDR3 has 14 residues. V lost 3 bases to trimming and J lost 4 bases, with 12 bases between them. CDR3 region: CASSQRHIFTEAFF. Here the CDR3 DNA reads TGTGCCAGCAGCCAGCGACACATATTCACTGAAGCTTTCTTT.

Of note for this clone: The same CDR3 arises from other DNA sequences in this sample as well. The J gene is TRBJ1-5, the V gene TRBV7-2; 7 bases are a match to TRBD1. V trimming: 0 bases; J trimming: 3 bases; junction bases outside the gene matches: 2. CDR1 is SGHTA and CDR2 is FQGNSA in the germline V gene. The CDR3 totals 15 residues. The CDR3 protein is CASSLAGQLNQPQHF. In nucleotides, the CDR3 is TGTGCCAGCAGCTTAGCGGGACAGCTCAATCAGCCCCAGCATTTT.

V and J are TRBV4-1 and TRBJ1-3; no reliable D call. V was clipped by 1 base and J by 2 bases, with 6 bases between them. CDR3 size: 14 residues. Germline V gives CDR1 MGHRA, CDR2 YSYEKL. The CDR3 sequence is CASSQGTAGNTIYF. DNA for the CDR3: TGCGCCAGCAGCCAAGGTACAGCTGGAAACACCATATATTTT.

The chain uses TRBV29-1 and TRBJ2-5; 8 bases match TRBD2. With V trimmed by 0 bases and J by 2 bases, 2 bases remained unmatched. Per germline, CDR1 SQVTM and CDR2 ANQGSEA. This CDR3 is 14 amino acids long. CDR3 nucleotide sequence: TGCAGCGTTGAAGATCGGGGGGGGCAAGAGACCCAGTACTTC. Its protein product is CSVEDRGGQETQYF.

The rearrangement links TRBV10-3 to TRBJ1-1; D uncertain. V was pared by 4 bases and J by 0 bases, with 15 bases between. Germline CDR1 is ENHRY and CDR2 is SYGVKD. The CDR3 extends over 16 amino acids. Written as DNA, the CDR3 is TGTGCCATCAGTGGCGTAGCGTACAGCATGAACACTGAAGCTTTCTTT. Protein product: CAISGVAYSMNTEAFF.

The chain has TRBV11-3 and TRBJ2-5, with D perhaps TRBD2 (5 bases). CDR1 and CDR2 (germline): SGHNT, YENEEA. V was clipped by 2 bases and J by 5 bases, with 9 bases between them. This CDR3 comprises 13 residues. The CDR3 bases are TGTGCCAGCAGCTTATTCAGAGGGGAGACCCAGTACTTC. This codes for CASSLFRGETQYF.

The chain couples TRBV9 to TRBJ1-2; D is possibly TRBD1 (6 bases). This CDR3 region has 14 residues. Trimming took 4 bases from V and 4 from J, leaving 14 bases between them. Germline V CDR1 and CDR2: SGDLS, YYNGEE. The CDR3 region has the DNA TGTGCCAGCAGCATCAGGGGAGTCGGCTATGGCTACACCTTC. It translates to CASSIRGVGYGYTF.

The J gene is TRBJ2-2, the V gene TRBV5-5; 10 nucleotides align to TRBD1. J gave up 6 bases and V 3 bases, and 5 bases lay outside the gene matches. The V gene's germline CDR1 is SGHKS and CDR2 YYEKEE (reference sequence). This CDR3 region has 15 residues. The CDR3 loop is CASSWGQGFSGELFF. In DNA form, the CDR3 reads TGTGCCAGCAGCTGGGGACAGGGGTTTTCCGGGGAGCTGTTTTTT.